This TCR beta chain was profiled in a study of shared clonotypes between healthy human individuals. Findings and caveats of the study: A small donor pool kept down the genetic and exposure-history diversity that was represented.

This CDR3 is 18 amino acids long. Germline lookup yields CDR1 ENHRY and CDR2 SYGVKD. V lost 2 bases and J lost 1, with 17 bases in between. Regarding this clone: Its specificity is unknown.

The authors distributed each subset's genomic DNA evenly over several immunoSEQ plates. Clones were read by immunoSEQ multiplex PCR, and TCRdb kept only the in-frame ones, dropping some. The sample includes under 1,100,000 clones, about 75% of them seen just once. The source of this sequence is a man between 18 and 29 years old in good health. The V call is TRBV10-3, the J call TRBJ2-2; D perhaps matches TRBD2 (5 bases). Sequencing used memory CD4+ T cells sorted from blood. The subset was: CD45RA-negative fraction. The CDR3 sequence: CAISEPSRGGQNTGELFF. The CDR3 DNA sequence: TGTGCCATCAGTGAGCCTTCGAGAGGCGGGCAGAACACCGGGGAGCTGTTTTTT.